These 21 T cell receptor beta chains came from one sample sequenced in a study of breast tumors, draining lymph nodes, adjacent tissues. In TCRdb, the multiplex PCR reads were re-called with MiXCR into one record per CDR3 protein. The table includes under 300,000 distinct CDR3 sequences, less than 40% detected once. Samples came from axillary lymph nodes draining the breast cancer. The sequenced sample was axillary lymph node tissue. The receptors derive from a female donor with breast cancer. Some clones in this sample may be carry-over from other donors' samples.

This clonotype occurred many times. The chain joins TRBV12-3 or TRBV12-4 to TRBJ1-5; D gene uncertain. V was trimmed by 3 bases and J by 6 bases, leaving 12 bases between them. CDR3 length equals 14 residues. CDR3 amino acids: CASSLNREGQPQHF. CDR3 in DNA: TGTGCCAGCAGTTTGAATCGGGAGGGTCAGCCCCAGCATTTT.

At least ten counts were recorded for this clonotype. The V and J genes are TRBV7-8 and TRBJ1-4, with 7 bases aligning to TRBD1. The CDR3 extends over 16 amino acids. V shed 2 bases and J 5 bases; nucleotides not matched to a gene: 8. Germline CDR1 SGHVS, CDR2 FQNEAQ. As DNA, the CDR3 is TGTGCCAGCAGCTTACCAGGGGGTAGCATGAATGAAAAACTGTTTTTT. Residues: CASSLPGGSMNEKLFF.

This clonotype was detected ten times or more. CDR3 in amino acids: CASSQDWAAGELFF. CDR3 DNA: TGTGCCAGCAGCCAAGATTGGGCAGCCGGGGAGCTGTTTTTT. The chain uses TRBV4-2 and TRBJ2-2; D is uncertain. The V and J ends lost 0 bases and 6 bases respectively, with 8 bases between them. Germline V gene lookup returns CDR1 LGHNA and CDR2 YNFKEQ. This CDR3 has 14 residues.

The table lists this clonotype with many counts. The V and J genes are TRBV7-3 and TRBJ2-6; TRBD2 aligns across 8 bases. The germline V gene has CDR1 SGHTA and CDR2 FQGTGA. This CDR3 has 16 residues. After removal of 5 bases from V and 1 base from J, the junction contained 4 bases not matched to a gene. The CDR3 is CASSPGGKSGANVLTF. The CDR3 coding sequence is TGTGCCAGCAGCCCGGGGGGGAAATCTGGGGCCAACGTCCTGACTTTC.

This chain uses TRBV12-5 with TRBJ2-2, with D hard to call. The CDR3 extends over 13 amino acids. Germline V gene sequence: CDR1 LGHNT, CDR2 FRNRAP. V was clipped by 3 bases and J by 6 bases, with 8 bases between them. The CDR3 DNA reads TGTGCTAGTGGTTTAGTTAGTGCCGGGGAGCTGTTTTTT. It codes for CASGLVSAGELFF.

V and J are TRBV24-1 and TRBJ2-7; TRBD2 is a possible D gene (6 bases). CDR3 length: 12 residues. V was shortened by 9 bases and J by 3 bases, with 11 bases between the two germline ends. Looked up from germline, CDR1 is KGHDR and CDR2 is SFDVKD. As DNA, the CDR3 is TGTGCCACCGCAGCCGGGAGCTACGAGCAGTACTTC. Protein: CATAAGSYEQYF.

This clonotype was detected ten times or more. The chain combines TRBV6-5 with TRBJ2-1; tentative D call: TRBD2 (5 bases). Trimming took 6 bases from V and 3 from J, leaving 15 bases between them. The CDR3 sequence is 15 residues long. Germline CDR1 MNHEY, CDR2 SVGAGI. The CDR3 spells CASSRSSRGYNEQFF. DNA of the CDR3: TGTGCCAGCAGCCGTTCCTCCCGGGGCTACAATGAGCAGTTCTTC.

A remark on this clonotype: A read error is possible here, since a much larger clone lies one base away. This rearrangement joins TRBV20-1 to TRBJ2-1, with D uncertain. Germline V gene data show CDR1 as DFQATT and CDR2 as SNEGSKA (reference sequence). The CDR3 has 13 residues. In nucleotides, the CDR3 is TGCAGTGCTAGAGATCCCAGCGCCAATGAGCAGTCCTTC. As protein: CSARDPSANEQSF.

This clonotype has ten or more counts. As the CDR3 is not closed by the conserved phenylalanine or tryptophan, this likely results from a read error. Because the CDR3's place on the DNA is in doubt, the DNA is left out and the CDR3 is given as listed by TCRdb. This chain links TRBV12-3 or TRBV12-4 with TRBJ2-5; the D call in the table, TRBD1, was not verified against the DNA. The length of the CDR3 is 8 amino acids, counting both ends. CDR3 protein: CASSLVGQ.

Points on this clonotype: Possible read error: a much larger clone is one base away. The chain carries TRBV7-2 and TRBJ2-5; maybe TRBD2 (5 bases). Germline V gives CDR1 SGHTA, CDR2 FQGNSA. The CDR3 extends over 13 amino acids. CDR3 nucleotide sequence: TGTGCCAGCATCCCTGAGGGCGTAGAGACCCAGCACTTC. It specifies CASIPEGVETQHF.

Ten or more counts support this clonotype. Relative to the germline gene, one junction end is altered; a read error may explain this. V is TRBV14 and J is TRBJ2-4; tentative D call: TRBD2 (6 bases). The CDR3 sequence is 14 residues long. Germline V gives CDR1 SGHDN, CDR2 FVKESK. CDR3 loop: CASSQGGRGSIQSF. CDR3 bases: TGTGCCAGCAGCCAAGGGGGACGGGGGAGCATTCAGTCCTTC.

There are a few counts of this clonotype. The chain recombines TRBV7-2 with TRBJ2-1; 9 bases are a match to TRBD2. Germline CDR1 SGHTA, CDR2 FQGNSA. The trim removed 5 bases at V and 12 bases at J, leaving 11 bases unmatched. This CDR3 region has 14 residues. This CDR3 reads CASSRAGTSYGQFF. The CDR3 DNA follows: TGTGCCAGCAGCCGTGCCGGGACTAGCTATGGGCAGTTCTTC. The whole variable domain, filled in from reference TRBV7-2 and TRBJ2-1, reads GAGVSQSPSNKVTEKGKDVELRCDPISGHTALYWYRQSLGQGLEFLIYFQGNSAPDKSGLPSDRFSAERTGGSVSTLTIQRTQQEDSAVYLCASSRAGTSYGQFFGPGTRLTVL.

This clonotype was found many times. A single base separates this from a much larger clone, so it may be a read error. J is TRBJ1-6 and V is TRBV9; possible D gene TRBD1, 6 bases. The length of the CDR3 is 15 residues. Germline assignment: CDR1 SGDLS and CDR2 YYNGEE. CDR3 residues: CASSVEVTGNSPPHF. In nucleotides, the CDR3 is TGTGCCAGCAGCGTAGAGGTGACAGGCAATTCACCCCCCCACTTT.

This sequence joins TRBV2 and TRBJ2-1; 14 nucleotides align to TRBD2. CDR3 size: 15 residues. J lost 10 bases, V lost 7 bases, and 9 bases had no gene match. Germline V gene data show CDR1 as SNHLY and CDR2 as FYNNEI. The CDR3 here is CASTLGGLAGVEQFF. CDR3 bases: TGTGCCAGCACTCTGGGGGGACTAGCGGGGGTAGAGCAGTTCTTC.

In its sample, this clonotype was seen many times. V gene TRBV30 combines with J gene TRBJ2-1; D might be TRBD1 (6 bases). The germline CDR1 and CDR2 sequences are GTSNPN and SVGIG (reference sequence). The CDR3 is 12 residues long. The germline V and J ends were trimmed by 1 base and 15 bases, with 16 bases remaining between them. The CDR3, as DNA: TGTGCCTGGAGTGACGTCACAGGGAAGGTGTTCTTC. It translates to CAWSDVTGKVFF.

This clonotype appeared a few times. The CDR3 DNA follows: TGTGCCATCAGTGCTAGAGACAGGGGGCAAACTGAAGCTTTCTTT. Protein product: CAISARDRGQTEAFF. This sequence joins TRBV10-3 and TRBJ1-1; 10 bases map to TRBD1. V was clipped by 4 bases and J by 5 bases; unmatched bases: 7. The V gene's germline CDR1 is ENHRY and CDR2 SYGVKD. CDR3 length: 15 amino acids.

This clonotype was found many times. The chain has TRBV24-1 and TRBJ2-3, with 9 nucleotides matching TRBD1. Germline V gene lookup returns CDR1 KGHDR and CDR2 SFDVKD. This CDR3 comprises 17 residues. V dropped 2 bases and J dropped 3; count of bases not matched to a gene: 8. The CDR3 is CATSDWQGQGSTDTQYF. CDR3 nucleotides: TGTGCCACCAGTGATTGGCAGGGACAGGGTAGTACAGATACGCAGTATTTT.

This clonotype was seen repeatedly, ten times or more. This chain uses TRBV6-1 with TRBJ1-3, with a weak D call TRBD1 (5 bases). The germline V gene encodes CDR1 MNHNS and CDR2 SASEGT. The V gene lost 6 bases and the J gene lost 4 bases, with 13 bases spanning the gap. The CDR3 spans 14 residues. DNA of the CDR3: TGTGCCAGCAGCCTGCAGGGTCTCGGAAACACCATATATTTT. Translating gives CASSLQGLGNTIYF.

This chain joins TRBV20-1 and TRBJ1-2; the match to TRBD1 covers 8 bases. The germline gives CDR1 DFQATT, CDR2 SNEGSKA (reference sequence). This CDR3 contains 12 residues. The trim removed 7 bases at V and 4 bases at J, leaving 5 bases unmatched. The CDR3 DNA is TGCAGTGGACAGGGGAACGGCTATGGCTACACCTTC. This gives the protein CSGQGNGYGYTF.

The sample holds many counts of this clonotype. The chain employs TRBV5-1 and TRBJ2-1, with TRBD2 matching over 11 bases. Germline-derived CDR1 and CDR2 are SGHRS and YFSETQ. The V gene end was trimmed by 3 bases and the J gene end by 4 bases; junction bases not matched to a gene: 6. The CDR3 spans 16 residues. This CDR3 reads CASSSHGTSGYNEQFF. The CDR3 DNA reads as TGCGCCAGCAGCTCCCACGGGACTAGCGGTTACAATGAGCAGTTCTTC.

At least ten counts were recorded for this clonotype. V usage is TRBV19 and J usage is TRBJ1-5, with 9 bases that match TRBD1. The J segment lost 5 bases and the V segment lost 5 bases, leaving 7 bases of the junction unmatched. This CDR3 comprises 15 residues. Germline CDR1 and CDR2: LNHDA and SQIVND (reference sequence). CDR3 DNA: TGTGCCAGTAGTCCAAAGGGACAGGGACATCAGCCCCAGCATTTT. Protein: CASSPKGQGHQPQHF.